Listed below are T cell receptor beta chains from one sample, sequenced in a study of CD8 T cell repertoires and HIV-1 epitope variants. These receptors' antigens are unknown. TCRdb keeps only in-frame clones here, not all; method: immunoSEQ multiplex PCR. The profile shows thousands of clones, 50% to 75% of them singletons. Material for sequencing was cultured CD8+ T cells derived from PBMCs. These receptors all come from a male donor with HIV. Both conserved end residues are part of each CDR3. A D gene is named only where the DNA matches it firmly. Only part of the rows carry a size: once, few, many, or a class if the clone is expanded.

clone size	V gene	J gene	D gene	CDR3 DNA	CDR3 protein
NA	TRBV19	TRBJ2-6	NA	TGTGCCAGTACCTTCAGGGGCTCTGGGGCCAACGTCCTGACTTTC	CASTFRGSGANVLTF
few	TRBV4-2	TRBJ2-7	NA	TGTGCCAGCAGCCAAGATCTTGGAAGCTACGAGCAGTACTTC	CASSQDLGSYEQYF
few	TRBV5-4	TRBJ2-3	TRBD2	TGTGCCAGCAGCGGGGGAGGGACGAGGGGCACAGATACGCAGTATTTT	CASSGGGTRGTDTQYF
NA	TRBV6-5	TRBJ2-2	TRBD1	TGTGCCACCAGGACAGGGAACACCGGGGAGCTGTTTTTT	CATRTGNTGELFF
few	TRBV11-2	TRBJ1-1	NA	TGTGCCAGCAGCTTATTAGTAAACACTGAAGCTTTCTTT	CASSLLVNTEAFF
medium-sized	TRBV27	TRBJ2-7	TRBD1	TGTGCCAGCAGTGTGGGACAGGGAAGCTCCTACGAGCAGTACTTC	CASSVGQGSSYEQYF
NA	TRBV4-3	TRBJ1-4	TRBD1	TGCGCCAGCAGCCAGGCAGGGGGCGCCGAGGAAAAACTGTTTTTT	CASSQAGGAEEKLFF
NA	TRBV5-1	TRBJ2-7	NA	TGCGCCAGCAGCTTGGCTGGGGGATCCTACGAGCAGTACTTC	CASSLAGGSYEQYF
NA	TRBV30	TRBJ2-2	NA	TGTGCCTGGAGTGTATTGGGGGACACCGGGGAGCTGTTTTTT	CAWSVLGDTGELFF
few	TRBV7-6	TRBJ2-2	TRBD1	TGTGCCAGCAGCTTAGGACAGGGGGCCACCGGGGAGCTGTTTTTT	CASSLGQGATGELFF
NA	TRBV27	TRBJ2-2	TRBD1	TGTGCCAGCAGTTCGGGACAGCCCATCAACACCGGGGAGCTGTTTTTT	CASSSGQPINTGELFF
NA	TRBV4-1	TRBJ2-3	TRBD2	TGCGCCAGCAGCCAAGACCCCCCTAGCGGGACTAGCACAGATACGCAGTATTTT	CASSQDPPSGTSTDTQYF
NA	TRBV6-5	TRBJ1-1	TRBD1	TGTGCCAGCAGTTACGAGGACAGGGCCTTTGGGACTGAAGCTTTCTTT	CASSYEDRAFGTEAFF
NA	TRBV14	TRBJ2-7	NA	TGTGCCAGCAGCCAAGTAGAGGAGATCTACGAGCAGTACTTC	CASSQVEEIYEQYF
NA	TRBV6-1	TRBJ1-5	NA	TGTGCCAGCAGTGTCCTGGACACAGACCAGCCCCAGCATTTT	CASSVLDTDQPQHF
NA	TRBV19	TRBJ2-5	NA	TGTGCCAGCCGCCCTCGGGGTGAAGAGACCCAGTACTTC	CASRPRGEETQYF
NA	TRBV5-6	TRBJ1-3	NA	TGTGCCAGCAGCTCGGGGGGGCTGCTCTCTGGAAACACCATATATTTT	CASSSGGLLSGNTIYF
NA	TRBV27	TRBJ2-7	TRBD1	TGTGCCAGCAGTTTATTCGGACAGGGGGTTTACGAGCAGTACTTC	CASSLFGQGVYEQYF
once	TRBV19	TRBJ1-5	NA	TGTGCCAGTAGTATATCAGGGAGGGGCAATCAGCCCCAGCATTTT	CASSISGRGNQPQHF
NA	TRBV7-8	TRBJ2-1	NA	TGTGCCAGCAGCTTCAGGGTAGATGAGCAGTTCTTC	CASSFRVDEQFF
NA	TRBV29-1	TRBJ2-5	NA	TGCAGCGCCGGTTTCGGAGCTAACCAAGAGACCCAGTACTTC	CSAGFGANQETQYF
NA	TRBV7-6	TRBJ2-7	NA	TGTGCCAGCACCTGGGACACAGGTTACGAGCAGTACTTC	CASTWDTGYEQYF
NA	TRBV19	TRBJ2-1	NA	TGTGCCAGTAGTATTGTAGGAGCGGGCTCCTACAATGAGCAGTTCTTC	CASSIVGAGSYNEQFF
NA	TRBV7-9	TRBJ1-1	NA	TGTGCCAGCAGCTTAGATTCTGGAGGAACTGAAGCTTTCTTT	CASSLDSGGTEAFF
NA	TRBV28	TRBJ1-1	NA	TGTGCCAGCAGTTTTCGGAGGACGGGGGGCTTCTTT	CASSFRRTGGFF
NA	TRBV6-5	TRBJ2-7	NA	TGTGCCAGCAGTCCGGGACCCACCGGGAACGAGCAGTACTTC	CASSPGPTGNEQYF
NA	TRBV4-3	TRBJ2-7	NA	TGCGCCAGCAGCCAAGATGGAGGGGACCACGAGCAGTACTTC	CASSQDGGDHEQYF
NA	TRBV19	TRBJ2-5	NA	TGTGCCAGTAAGAGTGAGCGCATCCAAGAGACCCAGTACTTC	CASKSERIQETQYF
NA	TRBV28	TRBJ2-7	NA	TGTGCCAGCAGTTTTTATCGATCCTACGAGCAGTATTTC	CASSFYRSYEQYF
NA	TRBV10-1	TRBJ1-1	TRBD1	TGCGCCAGCAGTGAGCGAGGACAGGGTTTTCACACTGAAGCTTTCTTT	CASSERGQGFHTEAFF
NA	TRBV28	TRBJ2-7	NA	TGTGCCAGCAGTCCCGCGAGAACTTATGACGAGCAGTACTTC	CASSPARTYDEQYF